This T cell receptor (beta chain) was sequenced in a study of T-cell reconstitution after alpha-beta-depleted transplantation in children. TCRbeta library construction was performed incorporating unique molecular identifiers. TCRdb ran MiXCR on the PCR reads and lists one entry per CDR3 protein. Altogether around 380,000 distinct CDR3 sequences are present, about 11% being singletons, with the ten largest covering 4.5% to 7%. The CDR3 consists of 13 residues. Germline V gene data show CDR1 as DFQATT and CDR2 as SNEGSKA (reference sequence). Trimming removed 1 base from V and 0 bases from J, with 4 bases in between.

This material consisted of PBMCs from the stem cell graft donor, taken from the stem cell graft. The source is a human donor who donated a stem cell graft to a child with acute myeloid leukemia. The genes are TRBV20-1 and TRBJ1-3; D is unclear. The CDR3 protein is CSARVDSGNTIYF. The CDR3 DNA reads as TGCAGTGCTAGAGTCGACTCTGGAAACACCATATATTTT.